This T cell receptor beta chain was observed in a study of response to subunit inactivated influenza vaccine. Study results and limitations: Few additional T cells are recruited per seasonal influenza vaccination, authors suggested.

TCRdb redid the calling of the RT-PCR reads with MiXCR, one entry per CDR3 protein. The table records 550,000 to 800,000 distinct CDR3 sequences, around 14% of them present only once. Comments on this clonotype: Its antigen is still unknown.

From germline, CDR1 is LNHNV and CDR2 YYDKDF (reference sequence). The CDR3 is made up of 17 amino acids. The trim removed 0 bases at V and 9 bases at J, leaving 10 bases unmatched. The receptor was derived from a man over 45 who received an inactivated influenza vaccine. The chain has TRBV15 and TRBJ2-1; TRBD2 matches 11 bases. The sample consisted of PBMCs from blood, taken about 12 days after vaccination. This CDR3 is CATSRDFGSGGASEQFF. The CDR3 bases are TGTGCCACCAGCAGAGATTTTGGTAGCGGGGGGGCCAGTGAGCAGTTCTTC.